This TCR beta chain was documented in a study of T cells in Graves' hyperthyroidism and ophthalmopathy (dated by TCRdb to the late 2010s). Some background on the complete study: Peripheral blood samples were taken at initial diagnosis, before any treatment was given. A discovery cohort of roughly 96 patients, 43 with Graves' ophthalmopathy and 55 to 65 with stable Graves' hyperthyroidism, was used to find distinguishing TCR V-J signatures. The paper describes TCR Vbeta CDR3 sequencing of more than 120 peripheral blood samples, made up of about 41 ophthalmopathy patients, 70 to 80 hyperthyroidism patients and 17 progressor patients. The 100 or so discovery patients were randomly split 7:3 into training and test sets. Following sampling, methimazole starting at 30 mg daily was given to hyperthyroidism patients, and high-dose intravenous methylprednisolone was given to ophthalmopathy patients. In roughly six Graves' hyperthyroidism patients, the study also compared T-cell repertoires from thyroid tissue with T-cell repertoires from blood. An independent validation cohort of fewer than 20 hyperthyroidism patients and about 16 patients who later progressed to ophthalmopathy tested prospective prediction of ophthalmopathy. Results and caveats for the whole study, not just this receptor: In cross-validation, a model built on a 13 V-J signature told ophthalmopathy apart from stable hyperthyroidism with approximately 90% sensitivity and approximately 81% specificity, and in testing the same model reached 80%/75%. Most expanded thyroid clonotypes (frequency above 0.001) were also detected in blood, suggesting blood repertoires may reflect thyroid immune responses. In validation, the model predicted progression to ophthalmopathy a median of roughly 6.5 months before onset, with approximately 68% sensitivity and roughly 79% specificity. No statistical method was used to fix the sample size in advance, and group allocation was not hidden from the investigators.

Comment on this clonotype: No antigen is known for it. A much larger clone lies one base from this, so it may be a read error.

The hyperthyroidism patients were between 18 and 65 years old and newly diagnosed, with a disease duration of less than 2 months. Patients with uncontrolled infections, other autoimmune diseases, pregnancy or lactation were excluded. Diagnoses were based on clinical symptoms, serum thyroxine and TRAb, thyroid ultrasound and orbital computed tomography. Blood from progressor patients was drawn when they were first diagnosed with hyperthyroidism, before any ophthalmopathy symptoms appeared. Ficoll-Paque density gradient centrifugation was used to isolate PBMCs from about 10 ml of fresh peripheral blood. Progressor patients were first diagnosed with Graves' hyperthyroidism and then developed ophthalmopathy during follow-up. Total RNA was extracted using Trizol reagent, and RNA quality was assessed on an Agilent 2100 Bioanalyzer. CDR1 and CDR2 are read off the germline V gene as MDHEN and SYDVKM. Counted from cysteine to phenylalanine, this CDR3 has 16 amino acids. The CDR3 DNA has 48 bases and is translated from base 1.

TCR beta CDR3 regions were amplified from RNA transcripts. The first round of RT-PCR for the TCR CDR3 was performed with the HTBI primer set and the Qiagen OneStep RT-PCR kit. Libraries were constructed in a second round of multiplex PCR, after which size selection and purification were performed. Libraries were sequenced paired-end with 100 bp reads on an Illumina HiSeq2000. On the study's bioinformatics: Raw data were processed with SOAPnuke, discarding reads with adapters, uncalled bases, mean Phred below 15, or no exact constant-primer or identifier match. COPE v1.2.5 was used to merge the high-quality paired reads, and each unique nucleotide sequence was defined as a clonotype. MiTCR v1.1 was used to align clonotypes to the IMGT TRBV, TRBD and TRBJ reference segments. The analysis included only V-J combinations with a frequency above 0.0001, which together covered 98% to 99.2% of the repertoires. A TCS score was defined as the ratio of F50 (clonal expansion) to E x V (chaos), with BLOSUM62-based TCRdist applied between CDR3 peptides within each V-J. Welch's t-statistics and random forest reduced roughly 500 V-J features to 10 to 15, which were used in a naive Bayes classifier (R e1071). The raw public reads went through TCRdb reprocessing: fastp at Q25, MiXCR clone calling, in-frame beta chains kept. Records with the same CDR3 protein are collapsed into one entry carrying the most frequent genes and DNA. TCRdb's processing, not the authors' own work, is the source of the V and J calls. Present in this sample are a few hundred thousand distinct CDR3 sequences, roughly 14% of which were seen just once. Jointly, the top ten make up 25% to 35% of the sample.

The sample was blood. The sequence derives from a woman aged 18-29 years with Graves' hyperthyroidism that later progressed to Graves' ophthalmopathy. Rearrangement joined TRBV28 to TRBJ2-3; 7 middle bases align to TRBD2. The CDR3 in this case is CASSLSLAAGTDTHYF. The nucleotides read TGTGCCAGCAGTCTAAGTCTAGCGGCCGGCACAGATACGCATTATTTT.